These 20 T cell receptor beta chains were all obtained from the same sample, sequenced in a study of CXCR3-negative and CXCR3-positive naive CD8 T cells. The method, 5' RACE with UMI labels, was used to prepare the TRB cDNA libraries. From the 5' RACE reads, TCRdb lists one entry per CDR3 protein and no DNA. Recorded for this sample: 70,000 to 95,000 distinct CDR3 sequences. The source material was naive CXCR3- CD8+ T cells from blood. Subset specified: CD45RO-CCR7+CD27+CD95- naive CD8+ T cells lacking CXCR3 (TNR3-). Receptors originate from a human donor in good health. Some clones in this sample may be carry-over from other donors' samples.

V is TRBV29-1 and J is TRBJ2-7; no DNA is available, so the TRBD1 call from TCRdb remains unchecked. Germline lookup yields CDR1 SQVTM and CDR2 ANQGSEA. The CDR3 is 14 amino acids. The CDR3 loop is CSVLRVEEVYEQYF.

The rearrangement links TRBV6-5 to TRBJ2-1; TCRdb selects TRBD1, and the lack of DNA leaves this call unchecked. CDR1 MNHEY and CDR2 SVGAGI come from the germline V gene. The CDR3 is 13 amino acids. The CDR3 loop is CASSPGTGNEQFF.

This rearrangement joins TRBV20-1 to TRBJ2-2. Germline V lookup: CDR1 DFQATT, CDR2 SNEGSKA (reference sequence). CDR3 size: 13 residues. CDR3 in amino acids: CSARDLETGELFF.

The chain is built from TRBV25-1 and TRBJ1-4. The germline gives CDR1 MGHDK, CDR2 SYGVNS. This CDR3 spans 11 amino acids. The CDR3 reads CASSEGEKLFF.

V usage is TRBV29-1 and J usage is TRBJ2-3; TCRdb lists TRBD2, though no DNA is available to test this call. Germline V CDR1 and CDR2: SQVTM, ANQGSEA. The CDR3 loop spans 15 amino acids. CDR3 residues: CSGGPVSLGTDTQYF.

This chain links TRBV13 with TRBJ1-1. CDR1 is PRHDT and CDR2 is FYEKMQ in the germline V gene (reference sequence). The CDR3 has 15 amino acids. This CDR3 is CASSHIQEGLTEAFF.

The rearrangement joins TRBV12-3 or TRBV12-4 to TRBJ2-7. The length of the CDR3 is 13 residues. CDR3 sequence: CASSLGRRYEQYF.

The chain is built from TRBV28 and TRBJ2-3; TCRdb selects TRBD2, and the lack of DNA leaves this call unchecked. This CDR3 is built from 14 residues. CDR1 MDHEN and CDR2 SYDVKM come from the germline V gene. This chain's CDR3 is CASSAGLSTDTQYF.

J is TRBJ2-1 and V is TRBV29-1; there is no DNA to check the TCRdb D call of TRBD2. Germline V gene data show CDR1 as SQVTM and CDR2 as ANQGSEA. This CDR3 is built from 19 residues. CDR3 in amino acids: CSVESGTSPQLSSYNEQFF.

This chain joins TRBV7-9 and TRBJ2-7; the D call of TRBD2 rests on TCRdb alone, since no DNA is present to check it. This CDR3 has 17 residues. Germline V gene lookup returns CDR1 SEHNR and CDR2 FQNEAQ (reference sequence). The CDR3 reads CASSLAQTSGGADEQYF.

The rearrangement uses TRBV28 and TRBJ2-7; TCRdb designates TRBD2, a call that cannot be tested without DNA. CDR3 size: 11 residues. Germline lookup yields CDR1 MDHEN and CDR2 SYDVKM. CDR3 residues: CASRRGHEQYF.

The V and J genes are TRBV5-4 and TRBJ2-5. This CDR3 comprises 13 residues. Germline V gives CDR1 SGHNT, CDR2 YYREEE (reference sequence). CDR3 sequence: CASSGDWQETQYF. The full variable domain, rest sourced from reference TRBV5-4 and TRBJ2-5, is ETGVTQSPTHLIKTRGQQVTLRCSSQSGHNTVSWYQQALGQGPQFIFQYYREEENGRGNFPPRFSGLQFPNYSSELNVNALELDDSALYLCASSGDWQETQYFGPGTRLLVL.

The rearrangement joins TRBV7-6 to TRBJ2-7. The germline CDR1 and CDR2 sequences are SGHVS and FNYEAQ. The CDR3 extends over 15 amino acids. CDR3 in amino acids: CASSLEAEGSYEQYF.

V usage is TRBV9 and J usage is TRBJ2-2; the D call from TCRdb, TRBD1, cannot be confirmed without DNA. The CDR3 totals 19 residues. Per germline, CDR1 SGDLS and CDR2 YYNGEE. CDR3 residues: CASSDPGQKLRLNTGELFF.

The rearrangement uses TRBV7-6 and TRBJ2-3. Looked up from germline, CDR1 is SGHVS and CDR2 is FNYEAQ. The CDR3 has 12 amino acids. CDR3 region: CASSRLTDTQYF.

The chain uses TRBV29-1 and TRBJ2-6; without DNA, the TCRdb call of TRBD2 cannot be checked. The CDR3 runs 15 residues. Germline V gives CDR1 SQVTM, CDR2 ANQGSEA. This CDR3 reads CSAGLGSAGANVLTF.

The chain is built from TRBV7-6 and TRBJ2-5; checking the TCRdb D call of TRBD2 is not possible without DNA. CDR1 is SGHVS, CDR2 FNYEAQ, per germline. The CDR3 has 15 residues. CDR3 sequence: CASSSEGLVAETQYF.

The V call is TRBV25-1, the J call TRBJ2-2; TCRdb's D gene call, TRBD1, goes unchecked for lack of DNA. CDR1 is MGHDK and CDR2 is SYGVNS in the germline V gene. This CDR3 is built from 14 residues. The CDR3 reads CASSGGGAAGELFF.

This rearrangement joins TRBV12-3 or TRBV12-4 to TRBJ1-5; the TCRdb call, TRBD1, lacks DNA for checking. This CDR3 comprises 15 residues. CDR3 amino acids: CASSFEGVANQPQHF.

The chain combines TRBV29-1 with TRBJ2-7; without DNA, the TCRdb call of TRBD1 cannot be checked. The V gene's germline CDR1 is SQVTM and CDR2 ANQGSEA. The CDR3 consists of 16 residues. The CDR3 sequence: CSVEAGGDFSSYEQYF.